One T cell receptor (beta chain) is described in this entry. What it binds is not known. This sample is drawn from a study of blood T cells in healthy people across ages. Broader study findings: Across samples, TCR beta diversity tracked strongly with naive T cell percentage.

Each donor was a healthy Caucasian individual from Russia, aged roughly 6 to 90. A sample-barcoded 5' primer and a J-beta primer mix were used in a second PCR of roughly 7 to 11 cycles. From the 5' RACE reads, TCRdb called clonotypes with MiXCR, one entry per CDR3 protein. The data show approximately 2,000,000 distinct CDR3 sequences, 30% to 40% seen once. V was clipped by 3 bases and J by 4 bases, with 15 bases between them. The germline V gene encodes CDR1 MDHEN and CDR2 SYDVKM. The CDR3 is 15 amino acids. The sequencing input was blood. The chain carries TRBV28 and TRBJ1-2, with D possibly being TRBD1 (5 bases). The sequence derives from a human donor in good health. This CDR3 is CASSFLSDSPYGYTF. The CDR3, as DNA: TGTGCCAGCAGTTTCCTATCCGACAGTCCCTATGGCTACACCTTC.